This T cell receptor (beta chain) was obtained from a study of blood T cell repertoires in COVID-19. Study overall: Both acute and convalescent COVID-19 samples were obtained from the United States, Italy and Spain. T cells, B-cell-depleted T cells, or PBMCs supplied cDNA or gDNA.

There are a few counts of this clone. Per the authors' pipeline: Reference gene primers were amplified, and this amplification served to estimate nucleated cell counts. TCRdb's table, derived via immunoSEQ multiplex PCR, lists solely in-frame clones and lacks some. That table gives V, J and clone size, and the DNA gave D and trimming. Altogether 120,000 to 150,000 clones are present, around three quarters being singletons, with the ten largest covering roughly 4.5%. Sequencing used peripheral blood. The sequence came from a man in his sixties with acute or convalescent COVID-19.

The CDR3 region is CASSTSRNTEAFF. CDR3 nucleotide sequence: TGTGCCAGCAGCACATCCCGGAACACTGAAGCTTTCTTT. The chain has TRBV11-2 and TRBJ1-1; D remains unclear. Germline values: CDR1 SGHAT, CDR2 FQNNGV. V was trimmed by 5 bases and J by 1 base, leaving 8 bases between them. The CDR3 runs 13 residues.